This record covers a single T cell receptor beta chain. What it binds is unknown. TCRdb reprocessed the 5' RACE reads with MiXCR, giving one entry per CDR3 protein. The sample includes around 82,000 distinct CDR3 sequences, more than 7% of them seen just once. Germline V gene data show CDR1 as DFQATT and CDR2 as SNEGSKA (reference sequence). Between the trimmed V and J ends, which lost 0 bases and 0 bases, there was a span of 11 bases. The CDR3 spans 15 residues. The data were taken from a study of human T cells and chemical hapten exposure. Notes on the study in general: High-frequency TCRs, those above 1 in 1000, stayed the same after DPC sensitization.

Someone pulled total RNA out of unfractionated whole blood. The receptor was derived from a male donor in good health. The chain employs TRBV20-1 and TRBJ1-1; D remains ambiguous. CDR3 in DNA: TGCAGTGCTAGAGATCGAGAGAGTGTGAACACTGAAGCTTTCTTT. Residues: CSARDRESVNTEAFF.